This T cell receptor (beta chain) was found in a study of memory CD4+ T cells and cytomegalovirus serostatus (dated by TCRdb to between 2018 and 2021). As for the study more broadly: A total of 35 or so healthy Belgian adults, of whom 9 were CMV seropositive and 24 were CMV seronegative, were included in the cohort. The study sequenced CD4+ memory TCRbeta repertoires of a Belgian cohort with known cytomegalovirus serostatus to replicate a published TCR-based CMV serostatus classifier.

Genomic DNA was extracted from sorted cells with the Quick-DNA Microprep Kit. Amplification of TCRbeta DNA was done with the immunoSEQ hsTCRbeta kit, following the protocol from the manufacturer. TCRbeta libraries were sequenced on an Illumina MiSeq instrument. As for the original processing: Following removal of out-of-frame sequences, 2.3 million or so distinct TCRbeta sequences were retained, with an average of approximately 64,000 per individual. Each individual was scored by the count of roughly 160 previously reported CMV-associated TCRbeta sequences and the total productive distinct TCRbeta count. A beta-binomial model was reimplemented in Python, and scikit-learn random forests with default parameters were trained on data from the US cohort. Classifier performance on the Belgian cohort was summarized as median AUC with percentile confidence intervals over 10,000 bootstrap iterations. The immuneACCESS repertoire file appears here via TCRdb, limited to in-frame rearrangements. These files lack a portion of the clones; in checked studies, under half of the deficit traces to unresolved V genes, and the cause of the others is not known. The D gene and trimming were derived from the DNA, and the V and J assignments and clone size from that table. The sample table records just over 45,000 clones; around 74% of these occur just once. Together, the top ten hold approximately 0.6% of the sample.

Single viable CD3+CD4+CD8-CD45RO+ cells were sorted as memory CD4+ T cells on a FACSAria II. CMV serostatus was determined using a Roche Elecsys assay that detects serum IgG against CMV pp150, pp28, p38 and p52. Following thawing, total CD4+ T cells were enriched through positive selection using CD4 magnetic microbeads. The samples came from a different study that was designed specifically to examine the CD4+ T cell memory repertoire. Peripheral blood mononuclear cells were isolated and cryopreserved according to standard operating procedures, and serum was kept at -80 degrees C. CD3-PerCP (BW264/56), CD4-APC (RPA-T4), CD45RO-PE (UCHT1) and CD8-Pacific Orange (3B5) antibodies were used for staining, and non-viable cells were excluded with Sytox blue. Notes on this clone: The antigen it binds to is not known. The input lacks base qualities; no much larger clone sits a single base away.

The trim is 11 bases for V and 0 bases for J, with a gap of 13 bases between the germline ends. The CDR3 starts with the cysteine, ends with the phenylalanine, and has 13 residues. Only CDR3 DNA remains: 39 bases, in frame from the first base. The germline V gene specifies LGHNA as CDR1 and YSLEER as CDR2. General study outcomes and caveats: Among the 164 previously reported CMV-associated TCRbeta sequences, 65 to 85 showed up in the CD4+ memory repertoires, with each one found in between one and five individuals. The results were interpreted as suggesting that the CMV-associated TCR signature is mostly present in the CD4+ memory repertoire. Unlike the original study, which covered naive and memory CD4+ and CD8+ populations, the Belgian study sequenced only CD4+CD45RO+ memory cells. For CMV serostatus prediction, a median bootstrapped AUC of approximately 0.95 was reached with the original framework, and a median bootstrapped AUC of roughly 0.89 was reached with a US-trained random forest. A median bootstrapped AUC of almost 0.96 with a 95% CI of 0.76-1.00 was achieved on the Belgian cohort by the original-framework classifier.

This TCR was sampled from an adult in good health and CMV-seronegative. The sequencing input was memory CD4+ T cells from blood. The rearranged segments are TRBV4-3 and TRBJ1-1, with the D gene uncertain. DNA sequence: TGCGCCGGAGGGCGGGCAGTGAACACTGAAGCTTTCTTT. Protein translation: CAGGRAVNTEAFF.